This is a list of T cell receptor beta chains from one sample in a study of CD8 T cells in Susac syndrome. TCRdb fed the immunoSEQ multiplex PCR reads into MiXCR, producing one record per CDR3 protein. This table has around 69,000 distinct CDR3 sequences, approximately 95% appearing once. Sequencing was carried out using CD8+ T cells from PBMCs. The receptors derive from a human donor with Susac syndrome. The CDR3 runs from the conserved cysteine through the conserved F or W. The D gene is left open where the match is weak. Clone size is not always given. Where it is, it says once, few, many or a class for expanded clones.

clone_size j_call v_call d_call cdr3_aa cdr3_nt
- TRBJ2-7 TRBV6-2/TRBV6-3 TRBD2 CASRGTSGRFPYEQYF TGTGCCAGCAGGGGGACTAGCGGGAGATTTCCCTACGAGCAGTACTTC
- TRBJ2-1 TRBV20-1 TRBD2 CSARDGRSGGYNEQFF TGCAGTGCTAGAGATGGGAGAAGCGGGGGGTACAATGAGCAGTTCTTC
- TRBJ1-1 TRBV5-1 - CASSQQAGLAFF TGCGCCAGCAGCCAGCAGGCAGGGCTGGCTTTCTTT
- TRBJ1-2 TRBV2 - CASSEVGGRSGGYTF TGTGCCAGCAGTGAAGTCGGCGGACGCTCGGGGGGCTACACCTTC
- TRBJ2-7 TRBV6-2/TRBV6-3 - CASSFPRGSEQYF TGTGCCAGCAGTTTCCCCAGGGGCTCCGAGCAGTACTTC
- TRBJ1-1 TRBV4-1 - CASSQGPENTEAFF TGCGCCAGCAGCCAAGGACCCGAGAACACTGAAGCTTTCTTT
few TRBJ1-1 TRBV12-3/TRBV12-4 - CASSSGLNTEAFF TGTGCCAGTAGTTCGGGATTGAACACTGAAGCTTTCTTT
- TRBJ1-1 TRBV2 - CASRDLPLESTEAFF TGTGCCAGCAGAGACTTACCGCTTGAGAGCACTGAAGCTTTCTTT
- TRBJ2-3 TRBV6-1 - CASSEGTDTQYF TGTGCCAGCAGTGAGGGCACAGATACGCAGTATTTT
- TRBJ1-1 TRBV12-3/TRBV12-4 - CASTWGPLRIF TGTGCCAGCACCTGGGGGCCCCTCCGTATCTTT
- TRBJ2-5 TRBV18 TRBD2 CASSPKARSRGRVSETQYF TGTGCCAGCTCACCGAAAGCCCGGTCTCGCGGGAGAGTTTCAGAGACCCAGTACTTC
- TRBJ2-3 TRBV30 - CAWSLGQTTDTQYF TGTGCCTGGAGCCTAGGACAGACCACAGATACGCAGTATTTT
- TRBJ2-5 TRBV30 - CAWTGVQETQYF TGTGCCTGGACCGGGGTGCAAGAGACCCAGTACTTC
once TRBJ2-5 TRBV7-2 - CASSLGRFGGLETQYF TGTGCCAGCAGCCTCGGACGATTCGGTGGTTTAGAGACCCAGTACTTC
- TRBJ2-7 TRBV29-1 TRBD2 CSVEGSGSFEQYF TGCAGCGTTGAAGGTAGCGGGAGTTTCGAGCAGTACTTC
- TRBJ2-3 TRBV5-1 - CASSLGWTSTDTQYF TGCGCCAGCAGCTTGGGATGGACGAGCACAGATACGCAGTATTTT
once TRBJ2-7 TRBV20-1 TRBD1 CSARERDRELYEQYF TGCAGTGCTAGAGAAAGGGACAGGGAACTCTACGAGCAGTACTTC
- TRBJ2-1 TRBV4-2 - CASSPNPGSGNEQFF TGTGCCAGCAGCCCCAACCCAGGGAGTGGCAATGAGCAGTTCTTC
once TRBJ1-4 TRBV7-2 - CASSFYNEKLFF TGTGCCAGCAGCTTTTATAATGAAAAACTGTTTTTT
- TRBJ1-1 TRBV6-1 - CASSEAAGVQAFF TGTGCCAGCAGTGAAGCGGCCGGGGTCCAAGCTTTCTTT
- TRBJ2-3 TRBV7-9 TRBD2 CASSRTGTSGSTDTQYF TGTGCCAGCAGTCGTACCGGGACTAGCGGGAGCACAGATACGCAGTATTTT
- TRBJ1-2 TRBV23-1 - CASRKDGINGYTF TGCGCCAGCAGGAAGGACGGAATTAATGGCTACACCTTC
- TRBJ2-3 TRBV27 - CASSPYATDTQYF TGTGCCAGCAGCCCCTACGCAACAGATACGCAGTATTTT
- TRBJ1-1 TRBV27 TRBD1 CASSHRQGSEAFF TGTGCCAGCAGTCACCGACAGGGTTCTGAAGCTTTCTTT
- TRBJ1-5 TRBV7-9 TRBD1 CASSTDRVNQPQHF TGTGCCAGCAGCACCGACAGGGTCAATCAGCCCCAGCATTTT
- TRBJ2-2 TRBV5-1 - CASRTGPQANTGELFF TGCGCCAGCAGAACGGGACCCCAGGCGAACACCGGGGAGCTGTTTTTT
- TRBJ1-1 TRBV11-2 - CASSLAGLDTEAFF TGTGCCAGCAGCTTGGCGGGGCTGGACACTGAAGCTTTCTTT
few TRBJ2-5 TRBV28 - CASSSGSQETQYF TGTGCCAGCAGCAGCGGATCCCAAGAGACCCAGTACTTC
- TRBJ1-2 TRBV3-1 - CASSHVGVHGYTF TGTGCCAGCAGCCACGTCGGGGTTCATGGCTACACCTTC
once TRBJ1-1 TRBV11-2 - CASSHFRLNTEAFF TGTGCCAGCAGTCATTTTCGACTGAACACTGAAGCTTTCTTT
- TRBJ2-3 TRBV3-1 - CASSQDIDTQYF TGTGCCAGCAGCCAAGACATAGATACGCAGTATTTT
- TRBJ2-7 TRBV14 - CASSLPDSYEQYF TGTGCCAGCAGCCTCCCAGACTCCTACGAGCAGTACTTC
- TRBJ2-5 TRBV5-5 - CASSLYGQETQYF TGTGCCAGCAGCTTGTACGGGCAAGAGACCCAGTACTTC
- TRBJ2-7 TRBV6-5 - CASSYGVGSYEQYF TGTGCCAGCAGTTACGGGGTGGGCTCGTACGAGCAGTACTTC
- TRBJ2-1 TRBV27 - CASSSRPDRLWVNEQFF TGTGCCAGCAGTTCCCGCCCGGACAGACTATGGGTCAATGAGCAGTTCTTC
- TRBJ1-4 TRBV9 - CASSDGTEKLFF TGTGCCAGCAGCGACGGGACAGAAAAACTGTTTTTT
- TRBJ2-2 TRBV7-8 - CASRKRGDTGELFF TGTGCCAGCAGGAAGAGGGGGGACACCGGGGAGCTGTTTTTT
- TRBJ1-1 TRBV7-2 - CASSLAAGVNTEAFF TGTGCCAGCAGCTTAGCGGCAGGGGTGAACACTGAAGCTTTCTTT
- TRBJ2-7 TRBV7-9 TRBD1 CASSLARDRDYEQYF TGTGCCAGCAGCTTAGCGAGAGACAGGGACTACGAGCAGTACTTC
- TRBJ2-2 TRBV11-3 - CASSLEQNTGELFF TGTGCCAGCAGCTTAGAACAGAACACCGGGGAGCTGTTTTTT